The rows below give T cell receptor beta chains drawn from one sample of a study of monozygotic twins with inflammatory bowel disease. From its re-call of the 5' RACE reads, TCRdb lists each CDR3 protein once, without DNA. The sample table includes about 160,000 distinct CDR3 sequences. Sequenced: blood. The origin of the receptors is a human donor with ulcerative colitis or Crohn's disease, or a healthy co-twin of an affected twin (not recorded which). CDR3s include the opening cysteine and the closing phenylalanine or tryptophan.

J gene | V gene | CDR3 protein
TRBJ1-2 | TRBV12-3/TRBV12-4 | CASSLGGRSGGYTF
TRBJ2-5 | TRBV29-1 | CSVEARNQETQYF
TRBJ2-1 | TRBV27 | CASAPFLTFEQFF
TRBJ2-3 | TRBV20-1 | CSARDPRRGPTDTQYF
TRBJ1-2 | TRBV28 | CAIGAVNYGYTF
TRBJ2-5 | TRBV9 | CASSPRQGQETQYF
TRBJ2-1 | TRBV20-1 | CSAHRDRDNEQFF
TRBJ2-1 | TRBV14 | CASSQTQAGRTSF
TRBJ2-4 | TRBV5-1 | CASSLNVGAENIQYF
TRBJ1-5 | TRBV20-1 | CSAVYRGRQPQHF
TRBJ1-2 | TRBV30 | CAWSVQGAVGYTF
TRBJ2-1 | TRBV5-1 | CASSLGWDEQFF
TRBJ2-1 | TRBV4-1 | CASSQEGGALAAYNEQFF
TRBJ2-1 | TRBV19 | CATKVGPYNEQFF
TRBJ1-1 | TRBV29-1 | CSVRDRGNTEAFF
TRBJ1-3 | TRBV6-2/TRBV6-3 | CASSLDRATSGNTIYF
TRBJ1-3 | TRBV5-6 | CASSPTNGNTIYF
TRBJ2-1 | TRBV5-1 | CASSLGIRDREYNEQFF
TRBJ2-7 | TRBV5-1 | CASSSPGAYEQYF
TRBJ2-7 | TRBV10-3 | CAISEPNDKGYRDPYEQYF
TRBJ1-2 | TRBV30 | CAWSHGSMGYTF
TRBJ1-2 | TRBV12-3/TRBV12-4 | CASTLDAPRGYTF
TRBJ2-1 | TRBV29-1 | CSFGLFLHVNEQFF
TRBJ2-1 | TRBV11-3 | CASSLSSGSLNEQFF
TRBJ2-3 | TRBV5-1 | CASSLYRGADTQYF
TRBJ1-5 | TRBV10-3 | CAISEGLGATHRDQPQHF